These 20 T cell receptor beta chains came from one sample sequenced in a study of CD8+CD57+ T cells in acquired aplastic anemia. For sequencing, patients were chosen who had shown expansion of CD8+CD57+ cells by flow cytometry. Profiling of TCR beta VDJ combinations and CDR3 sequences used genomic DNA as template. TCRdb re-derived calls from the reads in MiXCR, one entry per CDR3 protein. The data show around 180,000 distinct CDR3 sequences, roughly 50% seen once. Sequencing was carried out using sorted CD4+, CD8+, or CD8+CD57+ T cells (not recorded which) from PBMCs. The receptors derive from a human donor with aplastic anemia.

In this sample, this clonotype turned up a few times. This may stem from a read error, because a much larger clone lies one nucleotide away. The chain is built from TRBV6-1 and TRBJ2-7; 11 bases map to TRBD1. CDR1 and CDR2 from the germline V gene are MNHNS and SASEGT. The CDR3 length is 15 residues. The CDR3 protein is CASAWTGGRTYEHYF. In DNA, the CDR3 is TGTGCCAGCGCATGGACAGGGGGCAGGACCTACGAGCATTACTTC.

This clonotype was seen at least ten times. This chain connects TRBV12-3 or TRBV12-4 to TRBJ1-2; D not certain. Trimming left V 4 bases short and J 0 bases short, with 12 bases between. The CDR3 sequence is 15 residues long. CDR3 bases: TGTGCCAGCAGTTGGACCCTTCGGCCTAACTATGGCTACACCTTC. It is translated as CASSWTLRPNYGYTF.

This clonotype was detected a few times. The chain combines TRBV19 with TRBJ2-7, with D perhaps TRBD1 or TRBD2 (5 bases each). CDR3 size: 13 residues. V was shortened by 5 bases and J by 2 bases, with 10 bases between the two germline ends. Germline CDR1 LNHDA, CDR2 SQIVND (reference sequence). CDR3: CASSWGPTYEQYF. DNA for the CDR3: TGTGCCAGTAGTTGGGGACCGACCTACGAGCAGTACTTC.

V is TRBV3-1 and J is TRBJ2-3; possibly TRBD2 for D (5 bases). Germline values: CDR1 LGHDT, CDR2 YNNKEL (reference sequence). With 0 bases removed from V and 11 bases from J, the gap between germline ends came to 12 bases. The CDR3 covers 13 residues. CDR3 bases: TGTGCCAGCAGCCAAGAAGGGAGAGCCGGGCAGTATTTT. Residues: CASSQEGRAGQYF.

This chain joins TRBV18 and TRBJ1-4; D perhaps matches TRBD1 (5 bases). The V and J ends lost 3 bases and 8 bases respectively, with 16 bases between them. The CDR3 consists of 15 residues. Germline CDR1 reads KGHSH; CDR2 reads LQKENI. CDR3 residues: CASSPSGGENEKLFF. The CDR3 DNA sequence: TGTGCCAGCTCACCTTCTGGAGGGGAGAACGAAAAACTGTTTTTT.

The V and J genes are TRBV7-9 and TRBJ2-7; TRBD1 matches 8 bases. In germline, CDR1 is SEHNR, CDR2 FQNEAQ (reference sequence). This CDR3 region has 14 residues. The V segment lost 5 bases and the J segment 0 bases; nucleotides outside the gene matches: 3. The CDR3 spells CASSEDRDSYEQYF. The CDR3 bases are TGTGCCAGCAGCGAGGACAGGGACTCCTACGAGCAGTACTTC.

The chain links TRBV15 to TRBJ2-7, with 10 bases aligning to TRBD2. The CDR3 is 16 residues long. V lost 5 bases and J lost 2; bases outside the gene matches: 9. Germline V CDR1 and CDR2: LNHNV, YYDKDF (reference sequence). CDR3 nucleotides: TGTGCCACCAGCCGACGAAGGACTAGCGGCCCCTACGAGCAGTACTTC. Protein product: CATSRRRTSGPYEQYF.

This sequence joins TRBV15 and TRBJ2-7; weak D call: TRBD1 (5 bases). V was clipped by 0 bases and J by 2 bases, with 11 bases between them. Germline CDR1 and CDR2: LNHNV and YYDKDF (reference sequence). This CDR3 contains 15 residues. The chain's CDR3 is CATSRDQGYTYEQYF. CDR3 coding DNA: TGTGCCACCAGCAGAGACCAGGGTTACACCTACGAGCAGTACTTC.

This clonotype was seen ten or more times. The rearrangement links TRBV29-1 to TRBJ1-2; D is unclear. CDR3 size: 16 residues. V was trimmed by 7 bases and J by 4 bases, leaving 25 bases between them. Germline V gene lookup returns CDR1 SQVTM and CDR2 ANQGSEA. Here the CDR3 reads CSAPVVGGVRGYGYTF. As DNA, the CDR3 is TGCAGCGCCCCAGTCGTAGGCGGGGTACGGGGCTATGGCTACACCTTC.

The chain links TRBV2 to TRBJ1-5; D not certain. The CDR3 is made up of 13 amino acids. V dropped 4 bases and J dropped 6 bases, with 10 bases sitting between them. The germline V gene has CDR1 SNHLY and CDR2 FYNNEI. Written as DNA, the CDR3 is TGTGCCAGCAGTGGTGGGGTTGGTCAGCCCCAGCATTTT. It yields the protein CASSGGVGQPQHF.

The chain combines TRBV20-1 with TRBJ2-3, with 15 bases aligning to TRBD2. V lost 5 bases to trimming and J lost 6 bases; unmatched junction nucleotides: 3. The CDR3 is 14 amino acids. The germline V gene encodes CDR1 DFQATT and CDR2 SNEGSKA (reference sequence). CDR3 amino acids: CSAWTSGGADTQYF. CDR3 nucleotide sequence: TGCAGTGCTTGGACTAGCGGGGGGGCCGATACGCAGTATTTT.

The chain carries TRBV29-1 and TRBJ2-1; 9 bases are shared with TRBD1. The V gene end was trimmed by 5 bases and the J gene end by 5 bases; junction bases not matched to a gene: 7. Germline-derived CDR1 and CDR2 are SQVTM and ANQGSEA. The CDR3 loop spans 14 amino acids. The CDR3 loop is CSVSWTGVDNEQFF. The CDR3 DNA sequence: TGCAGCGTTAGTTGGACAGGGGTCGACAATGAGCAGTTCTTC.

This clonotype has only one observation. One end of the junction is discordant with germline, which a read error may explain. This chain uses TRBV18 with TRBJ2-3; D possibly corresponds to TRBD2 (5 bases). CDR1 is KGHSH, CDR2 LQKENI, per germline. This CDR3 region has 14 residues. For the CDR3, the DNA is TGTGCCAGCGCACCCGGGGTGGGGACAGATACGCAGTATTTT. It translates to CASAPGVGTDTQYF.

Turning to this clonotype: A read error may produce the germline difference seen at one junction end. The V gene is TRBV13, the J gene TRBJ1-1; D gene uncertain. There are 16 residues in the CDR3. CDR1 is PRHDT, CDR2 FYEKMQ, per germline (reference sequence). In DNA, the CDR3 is TGTGCCAGCAGCTTAGAATTGGGCAGTTTGAACACCGAAGCTTTCTTT. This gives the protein CASSLELGSLNTEAFF.

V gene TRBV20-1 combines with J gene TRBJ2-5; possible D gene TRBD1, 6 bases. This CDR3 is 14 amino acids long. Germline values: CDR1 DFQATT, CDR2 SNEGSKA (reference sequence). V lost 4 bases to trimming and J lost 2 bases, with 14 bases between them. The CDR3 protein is CSATSGTNQETQYF. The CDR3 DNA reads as TGCAGTGCTACCTCTGGGACAAATCAAGAGACCCAGTACTTC.

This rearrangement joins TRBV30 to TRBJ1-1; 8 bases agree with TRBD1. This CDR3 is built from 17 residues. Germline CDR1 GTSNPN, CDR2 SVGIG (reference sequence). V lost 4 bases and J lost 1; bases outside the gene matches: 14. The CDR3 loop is CAWMGIRRQGSNTEAFF. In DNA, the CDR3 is TGTGCCTGGATGGGTATACGGCGACAGGGGTCGAACACTGAAGCTTTCTTT. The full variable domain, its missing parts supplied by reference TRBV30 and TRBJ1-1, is SQTIHQWPATLVQPVGSPLSLECTVEGTSNPNLYWYRQAAGRGLQLLFYSVGIGQISSEVPQNLSASRPQDRQFILSSKKLLLSDSGFYLCAWMGIRRQGSNTEAFFGQGTRLTVV.

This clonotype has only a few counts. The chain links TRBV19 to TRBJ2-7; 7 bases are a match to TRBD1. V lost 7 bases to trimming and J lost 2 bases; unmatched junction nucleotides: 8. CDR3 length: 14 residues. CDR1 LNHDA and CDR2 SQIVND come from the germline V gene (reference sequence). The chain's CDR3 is CASTIGTAPYEQYF. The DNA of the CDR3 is TGTGCCAGTACCATAGGGACAGCCCCCTACGAGCAGTACTTC.

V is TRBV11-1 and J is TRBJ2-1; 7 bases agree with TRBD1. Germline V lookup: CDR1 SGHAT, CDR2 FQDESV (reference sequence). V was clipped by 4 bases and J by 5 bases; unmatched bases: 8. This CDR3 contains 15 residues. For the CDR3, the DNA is TGTGCCAGCAGCTCCGGACAGGACCTAAACAATGAGCAGTTCTTC. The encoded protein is CASSSGQDLNNEQFF.

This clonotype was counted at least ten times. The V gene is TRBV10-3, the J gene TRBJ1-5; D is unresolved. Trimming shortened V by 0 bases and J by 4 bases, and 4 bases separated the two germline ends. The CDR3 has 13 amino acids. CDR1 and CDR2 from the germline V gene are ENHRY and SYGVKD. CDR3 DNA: TGTGCCATCAGTGAGTCGACAAATCAGCCCCAGCATTTT. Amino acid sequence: CAISESTNQPQHF.

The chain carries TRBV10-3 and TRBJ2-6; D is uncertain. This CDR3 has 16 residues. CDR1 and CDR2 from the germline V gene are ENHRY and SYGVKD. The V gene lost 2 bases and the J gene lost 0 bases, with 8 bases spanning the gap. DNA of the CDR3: TGTGCCATCAGTGAGGACGGTCTCTCTGGGGCCAACGTCCTGACTTTC. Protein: CAISEDGLSGANVLTF.